Sequencing of this T cell receptor (beta chain) was carried out in a study of blood T cell repertoires in COVID-19. After removal of 4 bases from V and 5 bases from J, the junction contained 9 bases not matched to a gene. The CDR3 has 15 residues. Per the germline V gene, CDR1 is ENHRY and CDR2 is SYGVKD. Some clones are missing from TCRdb's copy, which holds only in-frame ones; the method was immunoSEQ multiplex PCR. The top ten hold roughly 3.2% of the sample, which has over 85,000 clones, 70% to 85% seen once. Sequences were obtained from peripheral blood. The source is an elderly woman with COVID-19, enrolled during active disease. The V call is TRBV10-3, the J call TRBJ2-3, with 7 bases fitting TRBD1. CDR3 sequence reads: CAISVGQGVRDTQYF. CDR3 in DNA: TGTGCCATCAGTGTAGGGCAGGGGGTGCGAGATACGCAGTATTTT.